The text below deals with one TCR beta chain. Germline CDR1 DFQATT, CDR2 SNEGSKA (reference sequence). CDR3 length: 18 residues. With V trimmed by 0 bases and J by 1 base, 10 bases remained unmatched. TCRdb independently ran MiXCR on the reads; one entry per CDR3 protein. The table includes some 150,000 distinct CDR3 sequences, 20% to 25% detected once. The sample belongs to a study of T cell repertoires in cytomegalovirus infection. This receptor was taken from a human donor in good health (CMV status not recorded). Some clones in this sample may be carry-over from other donors' samples. The V and J genes are TRBV20-1 and TRBJ2-3, with TRBD2 matching 10 bases. Material: PBMCs. Written as DNA, the CDR3 is TGCAGTGCTAGAGATACCCAACTAGCGGGGACACGCACAGATACGCAGTATTTT. This codes for CSARDTQLAGTRTDTQYF.